These T cell receptor beta chains were read from a single sample in a study of shared clonotypes between healthy human individuals. The table came from immunoSEQ multiplex PCR; TCRdb's copy has only in-frame clones and leaves some out. The sample includes under 2.5 million clones, roughly 92% seen only once; the top ten take 0.37%. Sequenced sample: naive CD4+ T cells from PBMCs. Every receptor here comes from a young man in good health. Some clones in this sample may be carry-over from other donors' samples. The CDR3 runs from the conserved cysteine through the conserved F or W. D genes are given only for firm matches. Clone size, where shown, is once, few, many, or a class for clones that have expanded.

>12|NA|NA|TRBV2|TRBJ1-5
TGTGCCAGCAGGGGGGTGAATCAGCCCCAGCATTTT
CASRGVNQPQHF
>13|NA|NA|TRBV28|TRBJ2-2
TGTGCCAGCAGAGCAGGGGGGGCCGGGGAGCTGTTTTTT
CASRAGGAGELFF
>15|NA|NA|TRBV2|TRBJ1-5
TGTGCCAGCAGTGCAGGGTTTTCGGGCAATCAGCCCCAGCATTTT
CASSAGFSGNQPQHF
>14|TRBD2|NA|TRBV29-1|TRBJ2-3
TGCAGCGTTGGTTGGGGAGGGACTGGAGATACGCAGTATTTT
CSVGWGGTGDTQYF
>14|NA|NA|TRBV6-5|TRBJ1-4
TGTGCCAGCATAGGGGGGCGGGGTTACGAAAAACTGTTTTTT
CASIGGRGYEKLFF
>15|NA|NA|TRBV4-1|TRBJ1-5
TGCGCCAGCAGCCAATTGCTCGGGGCGATTCAGCCCCAGCATTTT
CASSQLLGAIQPQHF
>12|NA|NA|TRBV5-1|TRBJ2-1
TGCGCCAGCAGCTTAGTTTGGGATGAGCAGTTCTTC
CASSLVWDEQFF
>17|TRBD2|NA|TRBV9|TRBJ2-1
TGTGCCAGCAGCGTAGGGGGCGGGAGGGCGTCCTACAATGAGCAGTTCTTC
CASSVGGGRASYNEQFF
>13|TRBD1|once|TRBV10-2|TRBJ1-2
TGCGCCAGCGCGACAGGGAGGGACTATGGCTACACCTTC
CASATGRDYGYTF
>16|NA|NA|TRBV5-1|TRBJ2-2
TGCGCCAGCAGCCTCGCAGGGGGAGGTTACCCCGGGGAGCTGTTTTTT
CASSLAGGGYPGELFF
>13|NA|NA|TRBV27|TRBJ2-5
TGTGCCAGCAGTCTGCGGCCTCAAGAGACCCAGTACTTC
CASSLRPQETQYF
>15|NA|NA|TRBV30|TRBJ1-5
TGTGCCTGGAGTGATTGGGGGCTGGGCAATCAGCCCCAGCATTTT
CAWSDWGLGNQPQHF
>16|NA|NA|TRBV9|TRBJ2-3
TGTGCCAGCAGCGTAGCCCTCGGGAGTGGCACAGATACGCAGTATTTT
CASSVALGSGTDTQYF
>16|TRBD2|NA|TRBV9|TRBJ2-3
TGTGCCAGCAGCCCCGGGGCCCTAGCGGGCACAGATACGCAGTATTTT
CASSPGALAGTDTQYF
>14|TRBD1|NA|TRBV5-1|TRBJ2-7
TGCGCCAGCAGCGACAGGGGGCCTTCTAATGAGCAGTACTTC
CASSDRGPSNEQYF
>13|NA|NA|TRBV29-1|TRBJ1-1
TGCAGCGTCGGGTTTACAGTTAACACTGAAGCTTTCTTT
CSVGFTVNTEAFF
>17|NA|NA|TRBV7-9|TRBJ2-7
TGTGCCAGCAGCTTAATGTCCGGGACACTCAACCTCTACGAGCAGTACTTC
CASSLMSGTLNLYEQYF
>12|TRBD1|few|TRBV27|TRBJ1-2
TGTGCCAGCAGTCCAGTGACAGGGGCCTACACCTTC
CASSPVTGAYTF